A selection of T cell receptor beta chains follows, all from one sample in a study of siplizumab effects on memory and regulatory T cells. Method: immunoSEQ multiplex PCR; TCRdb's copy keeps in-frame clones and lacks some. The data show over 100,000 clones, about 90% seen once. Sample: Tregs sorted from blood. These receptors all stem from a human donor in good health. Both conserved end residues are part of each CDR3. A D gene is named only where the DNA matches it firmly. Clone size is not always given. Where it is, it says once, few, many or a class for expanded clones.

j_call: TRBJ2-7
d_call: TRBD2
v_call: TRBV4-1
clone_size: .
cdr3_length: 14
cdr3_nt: TGCGCCAGCAGCCTTGCTAGCGGCTCCTACGAGCAGTACTTC
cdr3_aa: CASSLASGSYEQYF

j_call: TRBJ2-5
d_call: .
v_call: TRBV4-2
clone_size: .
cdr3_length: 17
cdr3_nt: TGTGCCAGCAGCCAAGGGCTTCTAGGCCGCTCCCAAGAGACCCAGTACTTC
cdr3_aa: CASSQGLLGRSQETQYF

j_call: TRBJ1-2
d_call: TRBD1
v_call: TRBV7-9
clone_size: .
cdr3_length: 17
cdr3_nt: TGTGCCAGCAGCCCGACAGGGACTCTCTTCAGGGTCTATGGCTACACCTTC
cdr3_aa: CASSPTGTLFRVYGYTF

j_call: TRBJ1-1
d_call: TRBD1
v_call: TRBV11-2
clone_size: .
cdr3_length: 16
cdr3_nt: TGTGCCAGCAGCTTAGCGTTGGGACAGGGGAACACTGAAGCTTTCTTT
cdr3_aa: CASSLALGQGNTEAFF

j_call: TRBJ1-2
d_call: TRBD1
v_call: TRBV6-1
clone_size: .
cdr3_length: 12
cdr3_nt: TGTGCCAGCACGGGACAGGTGGAACGCTACACCTTC
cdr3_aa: CASTGQVERYTF

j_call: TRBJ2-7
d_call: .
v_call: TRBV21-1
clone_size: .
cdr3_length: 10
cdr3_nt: TGTGCCAGCAGCCTCGGCGAGCAGTACTTC
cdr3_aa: CASSLGEQYF

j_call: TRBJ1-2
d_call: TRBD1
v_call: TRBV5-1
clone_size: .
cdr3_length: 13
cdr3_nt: TGCGCCAGCAGGGACAGGGAATTACATGGCTACACCTTC
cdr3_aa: CASRDRELHGYTF

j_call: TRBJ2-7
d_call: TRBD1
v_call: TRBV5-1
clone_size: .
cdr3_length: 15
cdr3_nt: TGCGCCAGCAGCCCCACCGACAGGGCCTACTACGAGCAGTACTTC
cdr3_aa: CASSPTDRAYYEQYF

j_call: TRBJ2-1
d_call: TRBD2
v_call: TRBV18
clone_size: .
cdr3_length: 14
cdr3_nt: TGTGCCAGCGCACCGACTAGCGGGGGCAATGAGCAGTTCTTC
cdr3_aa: CASAPTSGGNEQFF

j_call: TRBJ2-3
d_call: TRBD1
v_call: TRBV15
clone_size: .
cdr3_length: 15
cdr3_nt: TGTGCCACCAGCAGAAAGACAGGGAGTACAGATACGCAGTATTTT
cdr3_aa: CATSRKTGSTDTQYF

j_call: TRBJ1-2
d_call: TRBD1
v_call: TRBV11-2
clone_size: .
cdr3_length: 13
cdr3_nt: TGTGCCAGCAGCTTAGTTCAGGGGGATGGCTACACCTTC
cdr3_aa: CASSLVQGDGYTF

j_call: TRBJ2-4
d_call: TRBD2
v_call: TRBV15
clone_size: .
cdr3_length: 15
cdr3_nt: TGTGCCACCAGCCCCGGGGGGATAGCCAAAAACATTCAGTACTTC
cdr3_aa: CATSPGGIAKNIQYF

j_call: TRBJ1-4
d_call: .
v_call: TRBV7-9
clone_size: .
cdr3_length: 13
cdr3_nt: TGTGCCAGCAGCTTAATAGGTTTAGAAAAACTGTTTTTT
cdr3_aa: CASSLIGLEKLFF

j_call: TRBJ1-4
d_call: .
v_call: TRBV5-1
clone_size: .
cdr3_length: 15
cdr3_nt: TGCGCCAGCAGCGCAAGGAGGGGCTCTAATGAAAAACTGTTTTTT
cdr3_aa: CASSARRGSNEKLFF

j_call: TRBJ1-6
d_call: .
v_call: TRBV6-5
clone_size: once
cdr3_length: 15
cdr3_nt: TGTGCCAGCAGTCAGGGAGACATGGGGAATTCACCCCTCCACTTT
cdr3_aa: CASSQGDMGNSPLHF

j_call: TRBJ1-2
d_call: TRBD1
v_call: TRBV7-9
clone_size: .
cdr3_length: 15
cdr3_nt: TGTGCCAGCAGCCCAAACAGGGGAAGTAAGAATGGCTACACCTTC
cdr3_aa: CASSPNRGSKNGYTF

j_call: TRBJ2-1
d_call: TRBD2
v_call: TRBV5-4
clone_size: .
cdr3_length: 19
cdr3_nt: TGTGCCAGCAGCCCATGGAGGACTAGCCAGAGGGGCTCCTACAATGAGCAGTTCTTC
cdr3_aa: CASSPWRTSQRGSYNEQFF

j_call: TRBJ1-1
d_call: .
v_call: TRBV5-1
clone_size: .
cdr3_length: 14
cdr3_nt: TGCGCCAGCCGCTTTACCGGGACAAACACTGAAGCTTTCTTT
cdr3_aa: CASRFTGTNTEAFF

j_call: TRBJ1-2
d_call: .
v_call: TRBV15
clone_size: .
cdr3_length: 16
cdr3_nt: TGTGCCACCAGCAGAGATACGGGATTTATTCTCTATGGCTACACCTTC
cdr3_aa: CATSRDTGFILYGYTF

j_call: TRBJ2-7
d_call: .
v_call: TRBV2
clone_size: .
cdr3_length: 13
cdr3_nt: TGTGCCAGCAGTGGCGGCAGGGTGTCCGAGCAGTACTTC
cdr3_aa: CASSGGRVSEQYF

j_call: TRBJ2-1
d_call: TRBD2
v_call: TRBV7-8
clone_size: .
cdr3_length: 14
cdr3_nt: TGTGCCAGCAGCGCGACTAGCGGGAGTTTCCCTAAGTTCTTC
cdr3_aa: CASSATSGSFPKFF

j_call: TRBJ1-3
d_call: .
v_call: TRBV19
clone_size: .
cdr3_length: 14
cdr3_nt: TGTGCCAGTAGAATACGGGGAACCGGAAACACCATATATTTT
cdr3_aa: CASRIRGTGNTIYF

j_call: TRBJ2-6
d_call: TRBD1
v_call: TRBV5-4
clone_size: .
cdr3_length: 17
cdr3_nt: TGTGCCAGCAGCGGGGGACAGGGTCAAGCTGGGGCCAACGTCCTGACTTTC
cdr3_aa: CASSGGQGQAGANVLTF

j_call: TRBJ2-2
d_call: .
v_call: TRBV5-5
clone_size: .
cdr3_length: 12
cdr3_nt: TGTGCCAGCAGCGAGTACACCGGGGAGCTGTTTTTT
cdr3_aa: CASSEYTGELFF

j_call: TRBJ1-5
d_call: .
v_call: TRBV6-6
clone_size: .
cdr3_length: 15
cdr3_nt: TGTGCCAGCAGTTACTACCCCCTTAGCAATCAGCCCCAGCATTTT
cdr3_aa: CASSYYPLSNQPQHF

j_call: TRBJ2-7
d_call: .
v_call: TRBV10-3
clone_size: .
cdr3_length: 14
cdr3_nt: TGTGCCATCAGACATTCGACACAGTCCTACGAGCAGTACTTC
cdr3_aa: CAIRHSTQSYEQYF

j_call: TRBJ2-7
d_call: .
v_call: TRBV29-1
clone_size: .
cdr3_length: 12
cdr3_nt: TGCAGCGGCGAAACGGACACCTACGAGCAGTACTTC
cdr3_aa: CSGETDTYEQYF

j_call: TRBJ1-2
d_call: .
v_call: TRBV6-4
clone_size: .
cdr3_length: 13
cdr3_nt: TGTGCCAGCAGTGACTCGCGAGGGATTAGCTACACCTTC
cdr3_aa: CASSDSRGISYTF

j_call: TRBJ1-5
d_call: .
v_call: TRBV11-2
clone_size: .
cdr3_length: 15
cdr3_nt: TGTGCCAGCAGCTTAGTTTCAGGGCCTTATCAGCCCCAGCATTTT
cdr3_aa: CASSLVSGPYQPQHF

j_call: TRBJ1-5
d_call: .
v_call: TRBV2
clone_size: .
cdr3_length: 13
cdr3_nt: TGTGCCAGCAGTCCGGACGCAGATCAGCCCCAGCATTTT
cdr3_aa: CASSPDADQPQHF

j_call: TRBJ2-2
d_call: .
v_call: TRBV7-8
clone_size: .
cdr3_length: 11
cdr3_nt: TGTGCCAGCAGCTTAACCGGGGAGCTGTTTTTT
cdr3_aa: CASSLTGELFF

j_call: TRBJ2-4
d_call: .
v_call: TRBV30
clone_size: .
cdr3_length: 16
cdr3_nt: TGTGCCTGGAGTGTCCCGGGGTCGGGGGCCAAAAACATTCAGTACTTC
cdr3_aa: CAWSVPGSGAKNIQYF

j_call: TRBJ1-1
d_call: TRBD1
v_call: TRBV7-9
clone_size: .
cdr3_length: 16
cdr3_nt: TGTGCCAGCAGCTCGAACAGGGGGCCTCGGGACACTGAAGCTTTCTTT
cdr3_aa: CASSSNRGPRDTEAFF

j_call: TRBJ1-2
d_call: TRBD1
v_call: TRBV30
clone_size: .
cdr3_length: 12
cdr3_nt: TGTGCCTGGGACAGGGGGGGAGTTATCTACACCTTC
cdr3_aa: CAWDRGGVIYTF

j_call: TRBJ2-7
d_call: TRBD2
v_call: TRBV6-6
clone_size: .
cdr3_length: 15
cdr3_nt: TGTGCCAGCAGTACGAGGAGCGGGGGGGCCGATGAGCAGTACTTC
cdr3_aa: CASSTRSGGADEQYF

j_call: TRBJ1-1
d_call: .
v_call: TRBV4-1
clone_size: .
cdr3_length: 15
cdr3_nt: TGCGCCAGCAGCCAAGATGGGGGCACTAACACTGAAGCTTTCTTT
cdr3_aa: CASSQDGGTNTEAFF

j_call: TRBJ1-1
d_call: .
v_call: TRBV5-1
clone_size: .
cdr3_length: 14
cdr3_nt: TGCGCCAGCAGCTGGGACGGATTGAACACTGAAGCTTTCTTT
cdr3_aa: CASSWDGLNTEAFF

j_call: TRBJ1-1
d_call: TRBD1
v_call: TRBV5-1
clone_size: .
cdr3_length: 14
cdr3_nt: TGCGCCAGCGGAGTAGGGACAGGGGGTTCGGAAGCTTTCTTT
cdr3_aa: CASGVGTGGSEAFF

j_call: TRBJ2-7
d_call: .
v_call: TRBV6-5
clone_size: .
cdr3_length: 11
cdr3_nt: TGTGCCAGCAGTTACAACTACGAGCAGTACTTC
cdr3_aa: CASSYNYEQYF

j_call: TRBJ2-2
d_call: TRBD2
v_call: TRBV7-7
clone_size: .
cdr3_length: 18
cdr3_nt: TGTGCCAGCAGCTTGCACGGGGGGGCCGGTGGGCGCACCGGGGAGCTGTTTTTT
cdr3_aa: CASSLHGGAGGRTGELFF

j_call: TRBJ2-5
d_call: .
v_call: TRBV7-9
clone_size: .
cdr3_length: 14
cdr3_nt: TGTGCCAGCAGCTTAATGGGGGGTGCGGAGACCCAGTACTTC
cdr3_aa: CASSLMGGAETQYF

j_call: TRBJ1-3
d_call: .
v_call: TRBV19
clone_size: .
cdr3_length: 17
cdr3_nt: TGTGCCAGTAGTATCTCGACAGGCATCCTCTCTGGAAACACCATATATTTT
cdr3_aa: CASSISTGILSGNTIYF

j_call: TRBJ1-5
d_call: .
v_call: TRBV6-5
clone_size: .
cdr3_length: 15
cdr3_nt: TGTGCCAGCAGTTACTCGAGAATACAGGGTCAGCCCCAGCATTTT
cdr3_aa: CASSYSRIQGQPQHF

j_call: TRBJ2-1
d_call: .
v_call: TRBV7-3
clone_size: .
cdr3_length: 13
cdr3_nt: TGTGCCAGCAGCTTATGGGCGGAAAATGAGCAGTTCTTC
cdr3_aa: CASSLWAENEQFF

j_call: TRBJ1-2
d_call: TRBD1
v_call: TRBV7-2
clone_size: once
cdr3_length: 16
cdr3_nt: TGTGCCAGCAGCTTAAGTTTACAGGGGGCCAACTATGGCTACACCTTC
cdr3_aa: CASSLSLQGANYGYTF

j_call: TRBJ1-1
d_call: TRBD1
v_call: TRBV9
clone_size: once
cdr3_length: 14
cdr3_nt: TGTGCCAGCAGCATGGGACAGTTGAACACTGAAGCTTTCTTT
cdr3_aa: CASSMGQLNTEAFF

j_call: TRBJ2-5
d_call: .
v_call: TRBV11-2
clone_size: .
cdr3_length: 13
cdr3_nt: TGTGCCAGCAGCTTAGAAACTAGGTCGACCCAGTACTTC
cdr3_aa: CASSLETRSTQYF

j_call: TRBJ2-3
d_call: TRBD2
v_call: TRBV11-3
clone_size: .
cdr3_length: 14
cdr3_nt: TGTGCCAGCAGCCGAGCGGGGGATATAGATACGCAGTATTTT
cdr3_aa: CASSRAGDIDTQYF

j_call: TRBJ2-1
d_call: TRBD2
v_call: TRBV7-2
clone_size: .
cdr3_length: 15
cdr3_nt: TGTGCCAGCAGCCTCGGGACTAGCGTATACAATGAGCAGTTCTTC
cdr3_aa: CASSLGTSVYNEQFF

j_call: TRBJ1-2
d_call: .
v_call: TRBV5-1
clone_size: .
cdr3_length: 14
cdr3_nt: TGCGCCAGCAGGCCCTCGCCAGGGAACTATGGCTACACCTTC
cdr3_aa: CASRPSPGNYGYTF

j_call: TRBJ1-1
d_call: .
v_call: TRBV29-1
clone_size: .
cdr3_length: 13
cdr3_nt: TGCAGCGTTGCGATCCAGACGAACACTGAAGCTTTCTTT
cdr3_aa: CSVAIQTNTEAFF